The rows below give T cell receptor beta chains drawn from one sample of a study of cytomegalovirus exposure and HLA in healthy donors. Only in-frame clones appear in the TCRdb table, and some are missing; sequencing was by immunoSEQ multiplex PCR. The sample lists about 160,000 clones; approximately 86% were seen once. Sequencing was performed on PBMCs. The receptors originated from a woman between 18 and 29 years old in good health and CMV-seronegative. CDR3s include the opening cysteine and the closing phenylalanine or tryptophan. The order of the fields is CDR3 protein, D gene, clone size, J gene, V gene. D genes are given only for firm matches. Only some rows state a clone size, as once, few, many or a class for expanded clones.

CDR3: CASSPGQLRTASGYTF; D: NA; size: NA; J: TRBJ1-2; V: TRBV27
CDR3: CASSRGQGASGNTIYF; D: TRBD1; size: NA; J: TRBJ1-3; V: TRBV4-1
CDR3: CANPTGASNQPQHF; D: TRBD1; size: once; J: TRBJ1-5; V: TRBV27
CDR3: CASSSTRGPYGYTF; D: TRBD1; size: NA; J: TRBJ1-2; V: TRBV11-2
CDR3: CASSPFGQGSDEQYF; D: TRBD1; size: NA; J: TRBJ2-7; V: TRBV18
CDR3: CASSERGGPYEQYF; D: NA; size: once; J: TRBJ2-7; V: TRBV2
CDR3: CSVGAETQYF; D: NA; size: many; J: TRBJ2-5; V: TRBV29-1
CDR3: CATWAPSEGREQYF; D: NA; size: NA; J: TRBJ2-7; V: TRBV10-2
CDR3: CASRGEYNQPQHF; D: NA; size: NA; J: TRBJ1-5; V: TRBV19
CDR3: CTSSQVTGGVYEQYF; D: NA; size: NA; J: NA; V: TRBV1
CDR3: CASSWTSGGVSTDTQYF; D: TRBD2; size: NA; J: TRBJ2-3; V: TRBV28
CDR3: CAWSRGGYNEQFF; D: NA; size: NA; J: TRBJ2-1; V: TRBV30
CDR3: CAIRGGQGGEQYF; D: TRBD1; size: NA; J: TRBJ2-7; V: TRBV10-3
CDR3: CASSYLGTEDTGELFF; D: TRBD1; size: NA; J: TRBJ2-2; V: TRBV6-6
CDR3: CATILEGEAFF; D: NA; size: NA; J: TRBJ1-1; V: TRBV15
CDR3: CASIRQGWTGELFF; D: NA; size: NA; J: TRBJ2-2; V: TRBV6-6
CDR3: CASSEAPDRNTEAFF; D: NA; size: NA; J: TRBJ1-1; V: TRBV6-1
CDR3: CASQIPGTGIFEQYF; D: TRBD1; size: NA; J: TRBJ2-7; V: TRBV2
CDR3: CASSNRGVDQETQYF; D: NA; size: NA; J: TRBJ2-5; V: TRBV19
CDR3: CSVRDRNEETQYF; D: NA; size: once; J: TRBJ2-5; V: TRBV29-1
CDR3: CAIKEGPLNTEAFF; D: NA; size: NA; J: TRBJ1-1; V: TRBV10-3
CDR3: CASSYKDRRRYNEQFF; D: TRBD1; size: NA; J: TRBJ2-1; V: TRBV5-4
CDR3: CASSLGRIQETQYF; D: NA; size: NA; J: TRBJ2-5; V: TRBV5-1
CDR3: CASSHRKGEGRLSKTEAFF; D: NA; size: NA; J: TRBJ1-1; V: TRBV4-1
CDR3: CASSRPGMDQPQHF; D: NA; size: NA; J: TRBJ1-5; V: TRBV6-5
CDR3: CASSLGRVRPQHF; D: NA; size: NA; J: TRBJ1-5; V: TRBV2
CDR3: CASSWAPGYEQYF; D: NA; size: few; J: TRBJ2-7; V: TRBV6-5
CDR3: CASSSMTSGTETQYF; D: TRBD2; size: NA; J: TRBJ2-5; V: TRBV5-4
CDR3: CASIDFSGNTIYF; D: NA; size: NA; J: TRBJ1-3; V: TRBV6-1
CDR3: CASSPPRDTGELFF; D: NA; size: few; J: TRBJ2-2; V: TRBV4-1